This is a list of T cell receptor beta chains from one sample in a study of post-analysis software for immune sequencing data. TCRdb fed the PCR reads into MiXCR, producing one record per CDR3 protein. This table has hundreds of thousands of distinct CDR3 sequences, 30% appearing once. The specimen sequenced was blood. Receptors originate from a girl under 18 with multiple sclerosis. Each CDR3 is given with its conserved first and last residue. D genes are given only for firm matches. Not all rows give a size; the values are once, few, many and, for expanded clones, a class.

d_call: NA
j_call: TRBJ2-3
cdr3_length: 13
clone_size: NA
v_call: TRBV20-1
cdr3_aa: CSADRRSNEKLYF
cdr3_nt: TGCAGTGCTGACAGGCGATCAAATGAAAAACTGTATTTT

d_call: NA
j_call: TRBJ1-1
cdr3_length: 15
clone_size: NA
v_call: TRBV4-3
cdr3_aa: CASSHPSGGDTEAFF
cdr3_nt: TGCGCCAGCAGCCATCCCTCGGGGGGGGACACTGAAGCTTTCTTT

d_call: NA
j_call: TRBJ2-3
cdr3_length: 15
clone_size: NA
v_call: TRBV29-1
cdr3_aa: CSVEASRDPTDTQYF
cdr3_nt: TGCAGCGTTGAAGCCTCCCGGGACCCCACAGATACGCAGTATTTT

d_call: NA
j_call: TRBJ2-7
cdr3_length: 13
clone_size: many
v_call: TRBV10-3
cdr3_aa: CAIMIVSLGEQYF
cdr3_nt: TGTGCCATCATGATCGTCTCCCTGGGCGAGCAGTACTTC

d_call: NA
j_call: TRBJ2-5
cdr3_length: 11
clone_size: NA
v_call: TRBV5-1
cdr3_aa: CASSWLETQYF
cdr3_nt: TGCGCCAGCAGCTGGTTGGAGACCCAGTACTTC

d_call: NA
j_call: TRBJ2-3
cdr3_length: 13
clone_size: NA
v_call: TRBV5-1
cdr3_aa: CASSAGLGGTQYF
cdr3_nt: TGCGCCAGCAGCGCCGGACTAGGGGGTACGCAGTATTTT

d_call: TRBD1
j_call: TRBJ1-1
cdr3_length: 15
clone_size: few
v_call: TRBV10-3
cdr3_aa: CAIRPRTGEATEAFF
cdr3_nt: TGTGCCATCAGGCCAAGGACAGGGGAGGCCACTGAAGCTTTCTTT

d_call: NA
j_call: TRBJ2-1
cdr3_length: 12
clone_size: many
v_call: TRBV6-1
cdr3_aa: CASYTRTSEQFF
cdr3_nt: TGTGCCAGCTACACTCGGACATCTGAGCAGTTCTTC

d_call: TRBD2
j_call: TRBJ2-7
cdr3_length: 15
clone_size: NA
v_call: TRBV12-3/TRBV12-4
cdr3_aa: CASRETSGGTYEQYF
cdr3_nt: TGTGCCAGCAGAGAGACTAGCGGGGGAACCTACGAGCAGTACTTC

d_call: NA
j_call: TRBJ2-5
cdr3_length: 13
clone_size: few
v_call: TRBV10-3
cdr3_aa: CAISGVDGETQYF
cdr3_nt: TGTGCCATCAGTGGGGTCGACGGGGAGACCCAGTACTTC

d_call: NA
j_call: TRBJ2-1
cdr3_length: 12
clone_size: few
v_call: TRBV20-1
cdr3_aa: CSAKVVYNEQFF
cdr3_nt: TGCAGTGCTAAGGTCGTTTACAATGAGCAGTTCTTC

d_call: TRBD1
j_call: TRBJ2-3
cdr3_length: 13
clone_size: NA
v_call: TRBV25-1
cdr3_aa: CASRGQGPDTQYF
cdr3_nt: TGTGCCAGCAGGGGACAGGGCCCAGATACGCAGTATTTT

d_call: NA
j_call: TRBJ1-1
cdr3_length: 13
clone_size: NA
v_call: TRBV9
cdr3_aa: CASSVGLDTEAFF
cdr3_nt: TGTGCCAGCAGCGTAGGTCTGGACACTGAAGCTTTCTTT

d_call: TRBD1
j_call: TRBJ1-4
cdr3_length: 14
clone_size: few
v_call: TRBV6-5
cdr3_aa: CASSYETGGEKLFF
cdr3_nt: TGTGCCAGCAGTTACGAGACAGGGGGGGAAAAACTGTTTTTT

d_call: NA
j_call: TRBJ2-7
cdr3_length: 14
clone_size: NA
v_call: TRBV7-9
cdr3_aa: CASSLGSDVYEQYF
cdr3_nt: TGTGCCAGCAGCTTAGGCTCGGACGTCTACGAGCAGTACTTC

d_call: NA
j_call: TRBJ2-5
cdr3_length: 15
clone_size: NA
v_call: TRBV6-4
cdr3_aa: CASSPPKQLQETQYF
cdr3_nt: TGTGCCAGCAGTCCACCCAAACAGCTACAAGAGACCCAGTACTTC

d_call: NA
j_call: TRBJ2-7
cdr3_length: 17
clone_size: NA
v_call: TRBV20-1
cdr3_aa: CSAMRGRSPMDYNEQYF
cdr3_nt: TGCAGTGCTATGAGAGGACGGTCCCCTATGGATTACAATGAGCAGTACTTC

d_call: TRBD1
j_call: TRBJ2-3
cdr3_length: 15
clone_size: NA
v_call: TRBV6-4
cdr3_aa: CASSDGTGSTDTQYF
cdr3_nt: TGTGCCAGCAGTGACGGGACAGGAAGCACAGATACGCAGTATTTT

d_call: TRBD1
j_call: TRBJ2-7
cdr3_length: 15
clone_size: NA
v_call: TRBV5-6
cdr3_aa: CASYFPGQSSYEQYF
cdr3_nt: TGTGCCAGCTATTTTCCGGGACAGAGCTCCTACGAGCAGTACTTC

d_call: TRBD1
j_call: TRBJ1-2
cdr3_length: 13
clone_size: few
v_call: TRBV7-2
cdr3_aa: CASSLGQLYGYTF
cdr3_nt: TGTGCCAGCAGCTTGGGACAGCTCTATGGCTACACCTTC

d_call: TRBD2
j_call: TRBJ2-7
cdr3_length: 16
clone_size: NA
v_call: TRBV2
cdr3_aa: CASSERLAGAGGEQYF
cdr3_nt: TGTGCCAGCAGTGAAAGGCTAGCGGGGGCTGGGGGCGAGCAGTACTTC

d_call: TRBD2
j_call: TRBJ2-3
cdr3_length: 15
clone_size: few
v_call: TRBV6-6
cdr3_aa: CASALGQRERDTQYF
cdr3_nt: TGTGCCAGCGCCCTGGGGCAGCGGGAGAGAGATACGCAGTATTTT

d_call: TRBD2
j_call: TRBJ2-5
cdr3_length: 16
clone_size: few
v_call: TRBV20-1
cdr3_aa: CSARLSGGGRLETQYF
cdr3_nt: TGCAGTGCTAGATTATCCGGCGGGGGAAGACTAGAGACCCAGTACTTC

d_call: NA
j_call: TRBJ2-5
cdr3_length: 14
clone_size: many
v_call: TRBV5-1
cdr3_aa: CASSLSWGRETQYF
cdr3_nt: TGCGCCAGCAGCTTATCTTGGGGGCGAGAGACCCAGTACTTC

d_call: NA
j_call: TRBJ2-3
cdr3_length: 13
clone_size: NA
v_call: TRBV7-7
cdr3_aa: CASSQGRGDTQYF
cdr3_nt: TGTGCTAGCAGCCAGGGGCGGGGAGATACGCAGTATTTT

d_call: TRBD1
j_call: TRBJ2-7
cdr3_length: 17
clone_size: few
v_call: TRBV12-3/TRBV12-4
cdr3_aa: CASSYKLTGTGAYEQYF
cdr3_nt: TGTGCCAGCAGCTATAAATTAACCGGGACAGGGGCCTACGAGCAGTACTTC

d_call: TRBD1
j_call: TRBJ2-7
cdr3_length: 14
clone_size: NA
v_call: TRBV2
cdr3_aa: CASRSRDREGEQYF
cdr3_nt: TGTGCCAGCAGAAGTCGGGACAGGGAAGGCGAGCAGTACTTC

d_call: NA
j_call: TRBJ2-7
cdr3_length: 17
clone_size: few
v_call: TRBV20-1
cdr3_aa: CSARDLGSETVSYEQYF
cdr3_nt: TGCAGTGCTAGAGATCTGGGTTCGGAAACAGTGTCCTACGAGCAGTACTTC

d_call: TRBD2
j_call: TRBJ2-5
cdr3_length: 17
clone_size: few
v_call: TRBV5-1
cdr3_aa: CASSFGLAGNRQETQYF
cdr3_nt: TGCGCCAGCAGTTTCGGACTAGCGGGGAACCGGCAAGAGACCCAGTACTTC

d_call: NA
j_call: TRBJ2-3
cdr3_length: 19
clone_size: few
v_call: TRBV7-2
cdr3_aa: CASSSRVMRIASNTDTQYF
cdr3_nt: TGTGCCAGCAGCTCCCGCGTGATGCGTATAGCCTCCAACACAGATACGCAGTATTTT

d_call: TRBD1
j_call: TRBJ1-1
cdr3_length: 17
clone_size: few
v_call: TRBV12-3/TRBV12-4
cdr3_aa: CASSRAGTGLGNTEAFF
cdr3_nt: TGTGCCAGCAGTCGAGCCGGGACAGGGCTGGGGAACACTGAAGCTTTCTTT

d_call: NA
j_call: TRBJ1-4
cdr3_length: 15
clone_size: few
v_call: TRBV6-5
cdr3_aa: CASSYSKGGGEKLFF
cdr3_nt: TGTGCCAGCAGTTACTCGAAGGGGGGGGGTGAAAAACTGTTTTTT

d_call: NA
j_call: TRBJ2-7
cdr3_length: 15
clone_size: many
v_call: TRBV4-3
cdr3_aa: CASSQLGNEVKVQYF
cdr3_nt: TGCGCCAGCAGCCAACTTGGTAACGAGGTCAAGGTGCAGTACTTC

d_call: NA
j_call: TRBJ2-7
cdr3_length: 16
clone_size: NA
v_call: TRBV7-2
cdr3_aa: CTSSLQGGMSSYEQYF
cdr3_nt: TGTACCAGCAGCTTGCAGGGGGGCATGAGCTCCTACGAGCAGTACTTC

d_call: NA
j_call: TRBJ1-2
cdr3_length: 15
clone_size: NA
v_call: TRBV4-1
cdr3_aa: CASSQYVGSQYGYTF
cdr3_nt: TGCGCCAGCAGCCAATACGTTGGCAGTCAGTATGGCTACACCTTC

d_call: NA
j_call: TRBJ2-5
cdr3_length: 12
clone_size: few
v_call: TRBV11-2
cdr3_aa: CAQVGQGETQYF
cdr3_nt: TGTGCCCAGGTGGGTCAGGGAGAGACCCAGTACTTC

d_call: TRBD2
j_call: TRBJ2-7
cdr3_length: 19
clone_size: NA
v_call: TRBV7-9
cdr3_aa: CASSFPHRPGTSGNYEQYF
cdr3_nt: TGTGCCAGCAGCTTTCCCCACCGACCCGGGACTAGCGGGAACTACGAGCAGTACTTC

d_call: TRBD2
j_call: TRBJ2-2
cdr3_length: 15
clone_size: NA
v_call: TRBV4-1
cdr3_aa: CASRQLAGGVGELFF
cdr3_nt: TGCGCCAGCAGGCAGCTAGCGGGGGGGGTCGGGGAGCTGTTTTTT

d_call: NA
j_call: TRBJ2-5
cdr3_length: 16
clone_size: many
v_call: TRBV7-2
cdr3_aa: CASSSFSGQVQETQYF
cdr3_nt: TGTGCCAGCAGCTCCTTCTCCGGGCAAGTCCAAGAGACCCAGTACTTC

d_call: NA
j_call: TRBJ1-1
cdr3_length: 14
clone_size: once
v_call: TRBV20-1
cdr3_aa: CSARDRVDSSEAFF
cdr3_nt: TGCAGTGCTAGAGACCGGGTGGATTCTTCTGAGGCTTTCTTT

d_call: TRBD1
j_call: TRBJ2-3
cdr3_length: 15
clone_size: NA
v_call: TRBV6-5
cdr3_aa: CASSGQGGSADTQYF
cdr3_nt: TGTGCCAGCAGCGGACAGGGCGGATCCGCAGATACGCAGTATTTT

d_call: NA
j_call: TRBJ2-6
cdr3_length: 18
clone_size: NA
v_call: TRBV6-5
cdr3_aa: CASSYSGPRISGANVLTF
cdr3_nt: TGTGCCAGCAGTTACTCAGGCCCACGGATCTCTGGGGCCAACGTCCTGACTTTC